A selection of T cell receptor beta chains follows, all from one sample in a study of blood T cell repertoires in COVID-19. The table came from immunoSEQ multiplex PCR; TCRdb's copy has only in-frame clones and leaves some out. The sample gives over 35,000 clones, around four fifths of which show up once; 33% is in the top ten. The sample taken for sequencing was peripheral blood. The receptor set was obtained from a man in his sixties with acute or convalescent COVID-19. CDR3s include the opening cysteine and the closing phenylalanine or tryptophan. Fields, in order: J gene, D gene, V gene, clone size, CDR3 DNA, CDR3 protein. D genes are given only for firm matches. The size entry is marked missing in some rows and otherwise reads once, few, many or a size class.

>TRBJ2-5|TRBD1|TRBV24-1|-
TGTGCCACCGGACAGGGGGAAGAGACCCAGTACTTC
CATGQGEETQYF
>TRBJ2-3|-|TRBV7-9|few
TGTGCCAGCAGCTTAGTAGCCGGGCCCAGCGGTACGCAGTATTTT
CASSLVAGPSGTQYF
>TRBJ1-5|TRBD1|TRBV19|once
TGTGCCAGTAGACACAGGGGAGAGCCCCAGCATTTT
CASRHRGEPQHF
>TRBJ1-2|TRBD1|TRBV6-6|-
TGTGCCAGCAGTCAAAGACAGGGGAGGCAGGGTAACTATGGCTACACCTTC
CASSQRQGRQGNYGYTF
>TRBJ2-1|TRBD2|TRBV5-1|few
TGCGCCAGCAGCCCACGATCTAGCGGGAGTATATCCTACAATGAGCAGTTCTTC
CASSPRSSGSISYNEQFF
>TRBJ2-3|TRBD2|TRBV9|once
TGTGCCAGCAGCTCCAGATCTAGCGGATTCACAGATACGCAGTATTTT
CASSSRSSGFTDTQYF
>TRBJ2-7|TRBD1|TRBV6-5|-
TGTGCCACCAGCGGGACAGGGAGCTCCTACGAGCAGTACTTC
CATSGTGSSYEQYF
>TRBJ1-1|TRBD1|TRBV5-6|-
TGTGCCAGCAGCTTGTTTGGGACAGGGAAGATGAACACTGAAGCTTTCTTT
CASSLFGTGKMNTEAFF
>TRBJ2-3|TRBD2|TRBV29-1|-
TGCAGCGCCGTCGGAGCGGGAGGTAGCACAGATACGCAGTATTTT
CSAVGAGGSTDTQYF
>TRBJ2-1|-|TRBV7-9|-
TGTGCCAGCAGCTTAGGATTGGAATTCGGGAGAAGCTACAATGAGCAGTTCTTC
CASSLGLEFGRSYNEQFF
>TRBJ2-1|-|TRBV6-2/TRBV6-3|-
TGTGCCAGCAGTTCGAGGGTCGGGAGAGTACGTAGTGAGCAGTTCTTC
CASSSRVGRVRSEQFF
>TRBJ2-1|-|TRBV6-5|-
TGTGCCAGCAGCCAATTTTCCTACAATGAGCAGTTCTTC
CASSQFSYNEQFF
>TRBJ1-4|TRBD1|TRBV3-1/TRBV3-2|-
TGTGCCAGCAGCTTCCGGGACAGGGGAGGTGGACTGTTTTTT
CASSFRDRGGGLFF
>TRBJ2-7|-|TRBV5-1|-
TGCGCCAGCAGCTTGGAGCCGACACTCTACGAGCAGTACTTC
CASSLEPTLYEQYF
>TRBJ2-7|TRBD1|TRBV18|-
TGTGCCAGCTCACCCGGACAGGGGGGTGAAGGAGTCTACGAGCAGTACTTC
CASSPGQGGEGVYEQYF
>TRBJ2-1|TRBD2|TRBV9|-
TGTGCCAGCAGCGCGGGGGGCAATGAGCAGTTCTTC
CASSAGGNEQFF
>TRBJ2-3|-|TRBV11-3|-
TGTGCCAGCAGCTTTAGGCAGGATGATACGCAGTATTTT
CASSFRQDDTQYF
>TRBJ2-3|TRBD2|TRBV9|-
TGTGCCAGCAGCGTAGACGCTCGTGGACTAGCGGGATCTTCAGATACGCAGTATTTT
CASSVDARGLAGSSDTQYF
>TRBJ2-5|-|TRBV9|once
TGTGCCAGCAGCGTAGCCACAGGGCAAGAGACCCAGTACTTC
CASSVATGQETQYF
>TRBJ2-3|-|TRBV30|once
TGTGCCTGCCACCCACTACGCGGCGGTGCAGATACGCAGTATTTT
CACHPLRGGADTQYF
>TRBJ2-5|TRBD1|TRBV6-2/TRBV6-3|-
TGTGCCAGCAGTTCGTGGGACAGGGGGGAGACCCAGTACTTC
CASSSWDRGETQYF
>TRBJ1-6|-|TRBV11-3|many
TGTGCCAGCAGCTTAGGGGGCAGTACTACTTCACCCCTCCACTTT
CASSLGGSTTSPLHF
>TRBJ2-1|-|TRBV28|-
TGTGCCAGCAGTTTCTCCCCGGTTTACAATGAGCAGTTCTTC
CASSFSPVYNEQFF
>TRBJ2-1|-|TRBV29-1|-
TGCAGCGTTGATGCCGGGGGTGACAGTAGGTTCTTC
CSVDAGGDSRFF
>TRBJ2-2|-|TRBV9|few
TGTGCCAGCAGCGTAGAACCTGCGGGACAGACGAACACCGGGGAGCTGTTTTTT
CASSVEPAGQTNTGELFF
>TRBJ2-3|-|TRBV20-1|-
TGCAGTGCTAGACTGACAGATACGCAGTATTTT
CSARLTDTQYF
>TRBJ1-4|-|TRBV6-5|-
TGTGCCAGTTCGGGACTAGAAGGTGAAAAACTGTTTTTT
CASSGLEGEKLFF
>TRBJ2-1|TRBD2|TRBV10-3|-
TGTGCCATCAGTGAATTTAGCGGGAATGGTGAGCAGTTCTTC
CAISEFSGNGEQFF
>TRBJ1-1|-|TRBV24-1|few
TGTGCCACCAGTCCAGGGGTATCTGATGAAGCTTTCTTT
CATSPGVSDEAFF
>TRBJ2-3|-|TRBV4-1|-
TGCGCCAGCAGCCAACAGGGTACCTCTAGCACAGATACGCAGTATTTT
CASSQQGTSSTDTQYF
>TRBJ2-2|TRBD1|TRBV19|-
TGTGCCAGTAGTAGGAGACAGGGTACGTCCGGGGAGCTGTTTTTT
CASSRRQGTSGELFF
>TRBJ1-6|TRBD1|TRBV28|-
TGTGCCAGTACATACCCGGGACAGAAGAATTCACCCCTCCACTTT
CASTYPGQKNSPLHF
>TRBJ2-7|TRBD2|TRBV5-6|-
TGTGCCAGCAGCTATCCGGGACTAGTAGCATACGAGCAGTACTTC
CASSYPGLVAYEQYF
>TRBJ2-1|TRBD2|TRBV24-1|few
TGTGCCACCAGTGAGGGCACTAGCGGCCCTTCCTACAATGAGCAGTTCTTC
CATSEGTSGPSYNEQFF
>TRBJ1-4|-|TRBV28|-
TGTGCCAGCAGAGAATCGGGGGTGGGCGAAAAACTGTTTTTT
CASRESGVGEKLFF
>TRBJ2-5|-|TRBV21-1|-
TGTGCCAGCAGCAAAAAATACGGGGACAGGGCGACCCAAGAGACCCAGTACTTC
CASSKKYGDRATQETQYF
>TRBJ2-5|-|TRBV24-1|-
TGTGCCACCAGTGAGGGAGTGCGTGGGCAAGAGACCCAGTACTTC
CATSEGVRGQETQYF
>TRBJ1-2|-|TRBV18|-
TGTGCCAGCTCACCCATACCTCCAGGATCAGGGGCCAATGGCTACACCTTC
CASSPIPPGSGANGYTF
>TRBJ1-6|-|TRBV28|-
TGTGCCAGCAGCAGGGGCCCCTCAAATAATTCACCCCTCCACTTT
CASSRGPSNNSPLHF
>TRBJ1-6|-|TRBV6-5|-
TGTGCCAGCAGTTCCGTATATAATTCACCCCTCCACTTT
CASSSVYNSPLHF
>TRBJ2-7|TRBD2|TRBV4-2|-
TGTGCCAGCAGCCCGGGGGGGCCCTCCTACGAGCAGTACTTC
CASSPGGPSYEQYF
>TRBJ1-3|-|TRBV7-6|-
TGTGCCAGCAGCTTATTACACGGGAGCTCTGGAAACACCATATATTTT
CASSLLHGSSGNTIYF
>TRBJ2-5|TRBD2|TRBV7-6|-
TGTGCCAGCCTAGCGGGGCGACAAGAGACCCAGTACTTC
CASLAGRQETQYF
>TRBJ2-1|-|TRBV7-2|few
TGTGCCAGCAGCTTATCAAAGAGCTCCTACAATGAGCAGTTCTTC
CASSLSKSSYNEQFF
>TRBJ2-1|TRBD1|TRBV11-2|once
TGTGCCAGCAGCGTCGGGACAGCCCCCTACAATGAGCAGTTCTTC
CASSVGTAPYNEQFF
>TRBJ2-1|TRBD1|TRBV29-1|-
TGCAGCGCACGGTCAGGGGGAAGCTCCTACAATGAGCAGTTCTTC
CSARSGGSSYNEQFF